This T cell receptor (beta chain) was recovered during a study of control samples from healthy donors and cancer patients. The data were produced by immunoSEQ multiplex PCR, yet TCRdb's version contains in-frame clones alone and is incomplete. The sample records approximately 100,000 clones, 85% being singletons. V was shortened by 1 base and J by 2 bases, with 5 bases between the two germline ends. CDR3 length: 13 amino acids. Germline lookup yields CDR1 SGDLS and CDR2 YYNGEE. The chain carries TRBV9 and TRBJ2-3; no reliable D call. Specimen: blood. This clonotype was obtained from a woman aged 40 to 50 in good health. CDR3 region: CASSVFPTDTQYF. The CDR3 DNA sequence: TGTGCCAGCAGCGTATTCCCCACAGATACGCAGTATTTT.